Listed here are 8 T cell receptor beta chains from one sample, sequenced in a study of regulatory T cells in long-lasting Graves disease. Sample time point: newly diagnosed GD, antithyroid drugs for less than 3 months. From RNA extracted from PBMCs, the TCR library was made. Arm-PCR with iRepertoire HTBI primers amplified the CDR3 regions for these TCR beta libraries. TCRdb fed the multiplex PCR reads into MiXCR, producing one record per CDR3 protein. The data show about 350,000 distinct CDR3 sequences, with 15% to 20% seen just once and just over 20% held by the top ten. The data also belong to a second study, concerning T cells in Graves' hyperthyroidism and ophthalmopathy.

Sequencing used peripheral blood mononuclear cells (PBMCs), obtained at new diagnosis, from a patient treated with antithyroid drugs. The source of these receptors is a woman aged 18-29 years with Graves disease.

In its sample, this clonotype was seen many times. J is TRBJ1-1 and V is TRBV20-1; the D is unclear. Germline V gene sequence: CDR1 DFQATT, CDR2 SNEGSKA (reference sequence). This CDR3 region has 12 residues. V was pared by 6 bases and J by 1 base, with 9 bases between. Here the CDR3 reads CSAHRANTEAFF. CDR3 DNA sequence: TGCAGTGCCCATCGGGCGAACACTGAAGCTTTCTTT.

This clonotype was picked up many times. The chain links TRBV9 to TRBJ2-1; tentatively, D is TRBD1 (6 bases). The germline CDR1 and CDR2 sequences are SGDLS and YYNGEE. Deletions cut 3 bases from V and 0 bases from J, with 10 bases between. The CDR3 extends over 15 amino acids. Written as DNA, the CDR3 is TGTGCCAGCAGCGAACAGGGATTCTCCTACAATGAGCAGTTCTTC. Translated: CASSEQGFSYNEQFF.

The V call is TRBV7-6, the J call TRBJ2-3; D is uncertain. This CDR3 spans 16 amino acids. Trimming shortened V by 1 base and J by 0 bases, and 11 bases separated the two germline ends. Germline CDR1 reads SGHVS; CDR2 reads FNYEAQ. The DNA for the CDR3 is TGTGCCAGCAGCTTAGGTAGTGTCTCTAGCACAGATACGCAGTATTTT. Encoded protein: CASSLGSVSSTDTQYF.

This rearrangement joins TRBV7-9 to TRBJ2-2; 8 nucleotides align to TRBD1. V was clipped by 4 bases and J by 4 bases; unmatched bases: 8. CDR1 is SEHNR and CDR2 is FQNEAQ in the germline V gene (reference sequence). The CDR3 sequence is 16 residues long. CDR3 in amino acids: CASSSTGQAVTGELFF. CDR3 coding DNA: TGTGCCAGCAGCTCCACGGGACAGGCGGTCACCGGGGAGCTGTTTTTT.

This clonotype was counted a few times. J is TRBJ1-2 and V is TRBV7-2; the D gene is possibly TRBD1 (5 bases). Germline V lookup: CDR1 SGHTA, CDR2 FQGNSA. CDR3 size: 15 residues. Trimming left V 1 base short and J 3 bases short, with 12 bases between. The CDR3 sequence: CASSLGWAGHYGYTF. The CDR3 bases are TGTGCCAGCAGCTTAGGCTGGGCAGGGCACTATGGCTACACCTTC. Supplemented by reference TRBV7-2 and TRBJ1-2, the full variable domain reads GAGVSQSPSNKVTEKGKDVELRCDPISGHTALYWYRQSLGQGLEFLIYFQGNSAPDKSGLPSDRFSAERTGGSVSTLTIQRTQQEDSAVYLCASSLGWAGHYGYTFGSGTRLTVV.

There are many counts of this clonotype. The CDR3 DNA reads TGTGCCAGCTCCCGCGGGACGGAGACGTACCAGCCCCAGCATTTT. The encoded protein is CASSRGTETYQPQHF. The V call is TRBV18, the J call TRBJ1-5; tentative D call: TRBD1 (5 bases). V shed 6 bases and J shed 7 bases, with 19 bases lying between them. In germline, CDR1 is KGHSH, CDR2 LQKENI. CDR3 size: 15 residues.

This clonotype was seen many times. This chain joins TRBV5-6 and TRBJ2-7; TRBD1 might be the D (6 bases). Deletions cut 0 bases from V and 3 bases from J, with 13 bases between. Germline V gives CDR1 SGHDT, CDR2 YYEEEE. The CDR3 runs to 15 residues. CDR3 amino acids: CASSLALRGSYEQYF. In DNA form, the CDR3 reads TGTGCCAGCAGCTTGGCCCTCAGGGGAAGCTACGAGCAGTACTTC.

The table lists this clonotype with many counts. The chain employs TRBV6-1 and TRBJ2-3; 7 nucleotides match TRBD2. This CDR3 spans 14 amino acids. V shed 7 bases, J shed 2 bases, and the junction held 6 bases outside the gene matches. The germline V gene has CDR1 MNHNS and CDR2 SASEGT. Written as DNA, the CDR3 is TGTGCCAGCATCCACCGGGACTACACAGATACGCAGTATTTT. Translating gives CASIHRDYTDTQYF.